This passage covers 9 T cell receptor beta chains from one sample sequenced in a study of beta chain features in type 1 diabetes. Expressed TCRB transcripts got sequenced, as all isolated RNA was reverse transcribed. Method: immunoSEQ multiplex PCR; TCRdb's copy keeps in-frame clones and lacks some. The sample includes a few hundred thousand clones, roughly 12% of them seen just once. The sequencing sample was made of naive CD4+ T cells from blood. Receptor source: a man in his late teens or twenties in good health.

The J gene is TRBJ2-2, the V gene TRBV5-1, with TRBD1 identical over 8 bases. Germline values: CDR1 SGHRS, CDR2 YFSETQ. This CDR3 is built from 16 residues. The J segment lost 2 bases and the V segment lost 2 bases, leaving 5 bases of the junction unmatched. The DNA of the CDR3 is TGCGCCAGCAGCTTTTCGGGACAGGAAAACACCGGGGAGCTGTTTTTT. It codes for CASSFSGQENTGELFF. Full variable domain (missing parts from reference TRBV5-1 and TRBJ2-2): KAGVTQTPRYLIKTRGQQVTLSCSPISGHRSVSWYQQTPGQGLQFLFEYFSETQRNKGNFPGRFSGRQFSNSRSEMNVSTLELGDSALYLCASSFSGQENTGELFFGEGSRLTVL.

J is TRBJ2-7 and V is TRBV4-3; 8 positions match TRBD1. CDR3 length: 16 residues. From germline, CDR1 is LGHNA and CDR2 YSLEER. Trimming took 1 base from V and 2 from J; bases not matched to a gene: 7. CDR3 DNA: TGCGCCAGCAGCCAAGGTCTGGACAGGGTTACCTACGAGCAGTACTTC. This encodes CASSQGLDRVTYEQYF.

This sequence joins TRBV7-8 and TRBJ2-5; 7 nucleotides match TRBD1. There are 16 residues in the CDR3. V gave up 4 bases and J gave up 6 bases; unmatched junction bases: 14. The germline CDR1 and CDR2 sequences are SGHVS and FQNEAQ. The CDR3 DNA follows: TGTGCCAGCAGCTCTATAAACCTCAGGGGGAAGAAGACCCAGTACTTC. This gives the protein CASSSINLRGKKTQYF.

This clone showed up just a few times. V usage is TRBV13 and J usage is TRBJ2-1; 9 nucleotides match TRBD2. Germline V lookup: CDR1 PRHDT, CDR2 FYEKMQ (reference sequence). The CDR3 sequence is 14 residues long. Trimming cost V 5 bases and J 8 bases; bases outside gene matches: 7. The CDR3 DNA reads TGTGCCAGCAGCCGCGGGGGGGGCGGGGATGAGCAGTTCTTC. Translating gives CASSRGGGGDEQFF.

This chain uses TRBV29-1 with TRBJ2-3, with TRBD1 matching over 8 bases. The ends lost 1 base at V and 6 bases at J; junction bases unmatched: 3. The germline CDR1 and CDR2 sequences are SQVTM and ANQGSEA. The CDR3 extends over 13 amino acids. The DNA for the CDR3 is TGCAGCGTTGAAGTTACAGGGGGGGATACGCAGTATTTT. Translating gives CSVEVTGGDTQYF.

V usage is TRBV4-1 and J usage is TRBJ2-1; tentatively, D is TRBD2 (6 bases). V was clipped by 3 bases and J by 6 bases, with 9 bases between them. CDR1 and CDR2 (germline): MGHRA, YSYEKL. The CDR3 spans 13 residues. The CDR3 reads CASSQGTLNEQFF. CDR3 nucleotide sequence: TGCGCCAGCAGCCAGGGGACTCTCAATGAGCAGTTCTTC.

This chain links TRBV7-2 with TRBJ2-2; D not certain. V lost 3 bases, J lost 5 bases, and 13 bases lay in between. This CDR3 comprises 15 residues. CDR1 and CDR2 from the germline V gene are SGHTA and FQGNSA. This chain's CDR3 is CASSLNGWRTGELFF. The CDR3 coding sequence is TGTGCCAGCAGCTTGAACGGCTGGAGAACCGGGGAGCTGTTTTTT. The complete variable domain, with remaining parts taken from reference TRBV7-2 and TRBJ2-2, reads GAGVSQSPSNKVTEKGKDVELRCDPISGHTALYWYRQSLGQGLEFLIYFQGNSAPDKSGLPSDRFSAERTGGSVSTLTIQRTQQEDSAVYLCASSLNGWRTGELFFGEGSRLTVL.

The table lists this clone with a count of one. The chain combines TRBV7-3 with TRBJ2-1, with 13 bases fitting TRBD2. V dropped 1 base and J dropped 1; count of bases not matched to a gene: 4. This CDR3 spans 18 amino acids. Germline V gene sequence: CDR1 SGHTA, CDR2 FQGTGA. In DNA, the CDR3 is TGTGCCAGCAGCTTAAGAATGACTAGCGGGGGGTCCTACAATGAGCAGTTCTTC. Protein product: CASSLRMTSGGSYNEQFF. The variable domain in full, completed from reference TRBV7-3 and TRBJ2-1, reads GAGVSQTPSNKVTEKGKYVELRCDPISGHTALYWYRQSLGQGPEFLIYFQGTGAADDSGLPNDRFFAVRPEGSVSTLKIQRTERGDSAVYLCASSLRMTSGGSYNEQFFGPGTRLTVL.

The gene calls are TRBV5-1 and TRBJ2-3, with 7 nucleotides matching TRBD2. Germline CDR1 is SGHRS and CDR2 is YFSETQ. The CDR3 extends over 15 amino acids. With V trimmed by 2 bases and J by 1 base, 4 bases remained unmatched. The CDR3 DNA is TGCGCCAGCAGCTTTCAGGGAGGGGGCACAGATACGCAGTATTTT. Amino acid sequence: CASSFQGGGTDTQYF.